The 11 T cell receptor beta chains listed next were all sequenced from one sample in a study of T cells after yellow fever vaccination (dated by TCRdb to the late 2010s). Library prep was done by 5' RACE. The sequencer listed for this sample is Illumina HiSeq 2500. TCRdb trimmed public reads at Q25 via fastp, called clones via MiXCR and kept in-frame beta chains. Entries that share a CDR3 protein sequence are merged under the most common genes and DNA. Here the sample has over 200,000 distinct CDR3 sequences; approximately 6.3% occur a single time. The ten largest make up 1% to 1.2% of the sample. The label giving this sample's treatment or condition can be read as: live attenuated yellow fever vaccine strain. Source: CD4+ T cells sorted from PBMCs, taken on the day of the yellow fever booster vaccination. These receptors were taken from a man between 25 and 39 years old who received the YFV17D yellow fever vaccine.

In this sample, this clonotype turned up a few times. This chain links TRBV28 with TRBJ2-7; possibly TRBD1 or TRBD2 for D (5 bases each). CDR1 is MDHEN, CDR2 SYDVKM, per germline. The CDR3 sequence is 14 residues long. V was cut by 10 bases and J by 1 base, with 17 bases left in between. The CDR3 coding sequence is TGTGCCACCCATGGTGAGGGACGGTCCTACGAGCAGTACTTC. It is translated as CATHGEGRSYEQYF.

In this sample, this clonotype turned up a few times. The rearrangement joins TRBV19 to TRBJ2-7, with D tentatively TRBD1 or TRBD2 (5 bases each). V shed 7 bases and J shed 2 bases, with 12 bases lying between them. The CDR3 runs to 13 residues. Germline values: CDR1 LNHDA, CDR2 SQIVND (reference sequence). This CDR3 is CASNRPGTYEQYF. The DNA of the CDR3 is TGTGCCAGTAACAGGCCGGGAACCTACGAGCAGTACTTC.

There are a few counts of this clonotype. The V and J genes are TRBV20-1 and TRBJ2-3; the D gene is possibly TRBD1 (6 bases). Germline lookup yields CDR1 DFQATT and CDR2 SNEGSKA (reference sequence). Trimming removed 6 bases at V and 2 bases at J, with 12 bases between. This CDR3 has 13 amino acids. The CDR3 DNA follows: TGCAGTGCCAACGGACAGTACACAGATACGCAGTATTTT. This gives the protein CSANGQYTDTQYF.

The sample holds a few counts of this clonotype. The chain joins TRBV20-1 to TRBJ1-1; D perhaps matches TRBD1 (6 bases). This CDR3 is 15 amino acids long. Trimming removed 5 bases from V and 6 bases from J, with 22 bases in between. CDR1 DFQATT and CDR2 SNEGSKA come from the germline V gene (reference sequence). This chain's CDR3 is CSARKLGRQVSEAFF. Here the CDR3 DNA reads TGCAGTGCTCGCAAACTCGGACGACAGGTCTCTGAAGCTTTCTTT.

This chain joins TRBV24-1 and TRBJ2-1, with D possibly being TRBD2 (5 bases). CDR3 length equals 15 residues. Germline CDR1 is KGHDR and CDR2 is SFDVKD. The germline V and J ends were trimmed by 4 bases and 0 bases, with 9 bases remaining between them. The CDR3 DNA is TGTGCCACCAGTGAGAGCGGAAGCTCCTACAATGAGCAGTTCTTC. It translates to CATSESGSSYNEQFF.

This clonotype was counted between two and nine times. The chain joins TRBV7-2 to TRBJ1-5, with a possible D match to TRBD1 (5 bases). This CDR3 region has 14 residues. V lost 2 bases and J 4 bases, leaving 9 bases between the germline ends. Germline CDR1 SGHTA, CDR2 FQGNSA. The chain's CDR3 is CASSLRGLNQPQHF. Written as DNA, the CDR3 is TGTGCCAGCAGCTTAAGGGGACTTAATCAGCCCCAGCATTTT.

This clonotype occurred many times. This chain links TRBV7-2 with TRBJ2-7; D is unresolved. CDR1 is SGHTA and CDR2 is FQGNSA in the germline V gene. The CDR3 is 12 amino acids. The V gene lost 5 bases and the J gene lost 7 bases, with 12 bases spanning the gap. CDR3 in DNA: TGTGCCAGCAGCATCGAGGTCGGGGAGCAGTACTTC. Protein sequence: CASSIEVGEQYF.

This clonotype showed up many times. The chain joins TRBV2 to TRBJ2-7, with no clear D. The CDR3 extends over 13 amino acids. Trimming took 8 bases from V and 6 from J, leaving 17 bases between them. Germline assignment: CDR1 SNHLY and CDR2 FYNNEI. This CDR3 is CASHYQLLGEQYF. The CDR3 bases are TGTGCCAGCCACTACCAACTCTTAGGCGAGCAGTACTTC.

This clonotype was seen a few times. The gene calls are TRBV20-1 and TRBJ2-1; D assignment may be TRBD1 or TRBD2 (6 bases each). CDR1 and CDR2 (germline): DFQATT, SNEGSKA (reference sequence). There are 16 residues in the CDR3. V was pared by 0 bases and J by 10 bases, with 22 bases between. The CDR3 loop is CSARDPSGVGAEEQFF. The CDR3 bases are TGCAGTGCTAGAGACCCTTCGGGGGTGGGGGCTGAGGAGCAGTTCTTC.

This clonotype was counted a few times. The chain uses TRBV10-3 and TRBJ2-1; D is perhaps TRBD1 (5 bases). The V gene lost 0 bases and the J gene lost 3 bases, with 15 bases spanning the gap. Germline V gene lookup returns CDR1 ENHRY and CDR2 SYGVKD. CDR3 size: 17 residues. The CDR3 nucleotides read TGTGCCATCAGTGAGTCAGCAGGGCTTATTTTCTACAATGAGCAGTTCTTC. Its translation is CAISESAGLIFYNEQFF.

The J gene is TRBJ2-2, the V gene TRBV10-1; the match to TRBD1 covers 9 bases. The CDR3 extends over 14 amino acids. V dropped 8 bases and J dropped 4; count of bases not matched to a gene: 5. Germline values: CDR1 WNHNN, CDR2 SYGVQD (reference sequence). CDR3 in amino acids: CASQGTGFTGELFF. The CDR3 DNA reads as TGCGCCAGCCAGGGGACAGGGTTCACCGGGGAGCTGTTTTTT.